This T cell receptor (beta chain) was captured by sequencing in a study of T cell responses to AZD1222 COVID-19 vaccine. Study-wide points: At baseline, seropositivity was found in only six or seven AZD1222 recipients.

Regarding this clone: Its specificity is unknown.

Sequencing used immunoSEQ multiplex PCR; TCRdb keeps in-frame clones, though not all of them. The repertoire consists of 90,000 to 110,000 clones, with around 87% occurring once and the leading ten covering 4.4%. This sequence was found in an adult who received the AZD1222 COVID-19 vaccine. This specimen consisted of peripheral blood, obtained 28 days after the second AZD1222 dose.

In nucleotides, the CDR3 is TGTGCCAGCAGTTTTTCAGGGGCCGGAAACACCATATATTTT. Translation gives CASSFSGAGNTIYF. The chain links TRBV28 to TRBJ1-3; D perhaps matches TRBD1 (6 bases). V was trimmed by 3 bases and J by 4 bases, leaving 10 bases between them. Germline V gene data show CDR1 as MDHEN and CDR2 as SYDVKM. The length of the CDR3 is 14 residues.